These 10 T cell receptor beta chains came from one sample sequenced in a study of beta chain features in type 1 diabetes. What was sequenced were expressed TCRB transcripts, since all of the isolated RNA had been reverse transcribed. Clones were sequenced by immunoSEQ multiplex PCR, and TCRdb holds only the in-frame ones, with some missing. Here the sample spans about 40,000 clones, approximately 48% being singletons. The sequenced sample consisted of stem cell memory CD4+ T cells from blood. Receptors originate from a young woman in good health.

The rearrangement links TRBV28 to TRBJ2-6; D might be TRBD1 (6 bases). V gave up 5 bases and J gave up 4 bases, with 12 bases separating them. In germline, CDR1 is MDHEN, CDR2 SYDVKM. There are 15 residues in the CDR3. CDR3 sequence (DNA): TGTGCCAGCAGTGTAACAGGGTCCGGGGCCAACGTCCTGACTTTC. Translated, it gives CASSVTGSGANVLTF.

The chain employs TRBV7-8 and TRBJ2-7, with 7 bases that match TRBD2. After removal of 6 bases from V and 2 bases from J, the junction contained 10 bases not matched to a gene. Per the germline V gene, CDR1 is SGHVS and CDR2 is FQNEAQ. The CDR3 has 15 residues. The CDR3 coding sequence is TGTGCCAGCAGTGAGATCGCGGGAGTAACCTACGAGCAGTACTTC. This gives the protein CASSEIAGVTYEQYF.

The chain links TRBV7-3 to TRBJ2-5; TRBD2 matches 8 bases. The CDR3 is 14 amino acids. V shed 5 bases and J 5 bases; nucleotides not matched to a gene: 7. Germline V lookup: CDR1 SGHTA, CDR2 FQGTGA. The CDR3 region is CASSTGGGGETQYF. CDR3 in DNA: TGTGCCAGCAGCACGGGGGGGGGCGGTGAGACCCAGTACTTC.

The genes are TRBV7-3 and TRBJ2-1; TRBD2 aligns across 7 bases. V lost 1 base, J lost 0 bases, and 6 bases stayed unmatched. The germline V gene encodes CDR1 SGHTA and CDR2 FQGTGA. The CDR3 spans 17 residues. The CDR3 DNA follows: TGTGCCAGCAGCTTAATACCTAGCGGAGGCTCCTACAATGAGCAGTTCTTC. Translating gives CASSLIPSGGSYNEQFF.

The CDR3 region has the DNA TGTGCCAGCAGCTTAGCGGGCAGCCGCACTGAAGCTTTCTTT. This sequence encodes CASSLAGSRTEAFF. This chain joins TRBV7-9 and TRBJ1-1, with no clear D. This CDR3 is 14 amino acids long. Germline lookup yields CDR1 SEHNR and CDR2 FQNEAQ (reference sequence). V shed 0 bases and J shed 4 bases, with 9 bases lying between them.

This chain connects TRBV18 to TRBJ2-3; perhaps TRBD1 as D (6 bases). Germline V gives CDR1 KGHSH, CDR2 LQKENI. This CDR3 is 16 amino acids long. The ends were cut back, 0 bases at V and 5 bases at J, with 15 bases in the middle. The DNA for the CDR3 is TGTGCCAGCTCACCACCGTCCCAGGGGCAGGGAGATACGCAGTATTTT. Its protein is CASSPPSQGQGDTQYF.

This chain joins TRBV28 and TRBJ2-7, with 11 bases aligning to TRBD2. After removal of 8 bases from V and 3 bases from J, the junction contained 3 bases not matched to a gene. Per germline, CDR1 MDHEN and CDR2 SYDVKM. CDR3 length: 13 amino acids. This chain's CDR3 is CASYLAGGYEQYF. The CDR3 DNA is TGTGCCAGCTACCTAGCGGGAGGCTACGAGCAGTACTTC.

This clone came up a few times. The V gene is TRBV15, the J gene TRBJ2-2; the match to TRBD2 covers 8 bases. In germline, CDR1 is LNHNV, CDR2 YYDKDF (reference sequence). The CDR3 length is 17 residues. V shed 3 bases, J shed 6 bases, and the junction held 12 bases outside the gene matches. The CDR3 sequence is CATSSSAGAGLAGELFF. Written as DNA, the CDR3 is TGTGCCACCAGCAGCTCAGCGGGAGCAGGATTGGCCGGGGAGCTGTTTTTT. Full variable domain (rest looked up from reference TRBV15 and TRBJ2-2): DAMVIQNPRYQVTQFGKPVTLSCSQTLNHNVMYWYQQKSSQAPKLLFHYYDKDFNNEADTPDNFQSRRPNTSFCFLDIRSPGLGDTAMYLCATSSSAGAGLAGELFFGEGSRLTVL.

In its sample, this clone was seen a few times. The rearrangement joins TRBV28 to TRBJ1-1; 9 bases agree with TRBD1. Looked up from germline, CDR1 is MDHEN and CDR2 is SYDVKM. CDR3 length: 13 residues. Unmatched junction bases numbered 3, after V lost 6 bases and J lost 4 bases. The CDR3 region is CASRTGGSTEAFF. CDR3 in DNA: TGTGCCAGCAGAACAGGGGGCTCCACTGAAGCTTTCTTT.

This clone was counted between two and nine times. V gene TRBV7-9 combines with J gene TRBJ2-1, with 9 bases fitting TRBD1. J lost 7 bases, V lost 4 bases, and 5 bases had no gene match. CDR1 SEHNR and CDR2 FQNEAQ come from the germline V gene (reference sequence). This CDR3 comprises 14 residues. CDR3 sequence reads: CASSSRDRVNEQFF. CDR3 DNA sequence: TGTGCCAGCAGCTCCCGGGACAGGGTTAATGAGCAGTTCTTC. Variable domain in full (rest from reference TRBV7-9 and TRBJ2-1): DTGVSQNPRHKITKRGQNVTFRCDPISEHNRLYWYRQTLGQGPEFLTYFQNEAQLEKSRLLSDRFSAERPKGSFSTLEIQRTEQGDSAMYLCASSSRDRVNEQFFGPGTRLTVL.